This T cell receptor beta chain was found in a study of blood T cell repertoires in COVID-19. Background on the study: Donors in the United States, Italy and Spain gave samples during acute or convalescent COVID-19. T cells, B-cell-depleted T cells, or PBMCs provided the cDNA or gDNA that served as material.

CDR3 length: 14 amino acids. The germline gives CDR1 SGHDT, CDR2 YYEEEE. V shed 4 bases and J 3 bases; nucleotides not matched to a gene: 7. Study processing details: The assay estimated nucleated cells by amplifying reference gene primers. Assay: immunoSEQ multiplex PCR; the TCRdb copy retains only in-frame clones and omits some. V and J calls and clone size come straight from that table; D and trimming were deduced from the DNA. The sample has about 180,000 clones, roughly 84% seen once. V usage is TRBV5-6 and J usage is TRBJ2-7; 7 nucleotides agree with TRBD2. This receptor was obtained from a human donor in a cohort sampled during active COVID-19. What was sequenced was peripheral blood. The CDR3 here is CASSLPGGGYEQYF. CDR3 in DNA: TGTGCCAGCAGCCTCCCGGGCGGGGGCTACGAGCAGTACTTC.